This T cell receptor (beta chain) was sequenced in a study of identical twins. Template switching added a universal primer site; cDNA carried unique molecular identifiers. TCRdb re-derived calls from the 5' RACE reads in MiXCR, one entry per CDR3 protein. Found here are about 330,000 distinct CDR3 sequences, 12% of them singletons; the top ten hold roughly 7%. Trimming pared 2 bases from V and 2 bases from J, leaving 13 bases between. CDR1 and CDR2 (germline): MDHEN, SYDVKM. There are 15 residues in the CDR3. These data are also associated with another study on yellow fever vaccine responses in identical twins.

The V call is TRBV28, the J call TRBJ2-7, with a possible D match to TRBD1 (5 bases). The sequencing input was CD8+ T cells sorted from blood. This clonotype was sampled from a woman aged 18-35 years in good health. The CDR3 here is CASSLGAPYPYEQYF. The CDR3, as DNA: TGTGCCAGCAGTTTAGGGGCACCCTACCCCTACGAGCAGTACTTC.